This TCR beta chain was identified during a study of stem cell transplantation in POMP-related autoinflammatory disease. This clone was seen a handful of times. The assay was immunoSEQ multiplex PCR, and TCRdb's table has in-frame clones only and misses some. The sample lists some 29,000 clones; just over 85% were seen once. Looked up from germline, CDR1 is MGHRA and CDR2 is YSYEKL. V lost 3 bases to trimming and J lost 2 bases; unmatched junction nucleotides: 3. The CDR3 has 15 residues. This sequence was found in a human donor with POMP-related autoinflammation and immune dysregulation (PRAID). The rearrangement links TRBV4-1 to TRBJ1-2, with TRBD1 matching over 10 bases. The specimen comprised CD4+ T cells from PBMCs, sampled before stem cell transplantation. The CDR3 loop is CASSQGTGANYGYTF. In DNA form, the CDR3 reads TGCGCCAGCAGCCAGGGGACAGGGGCCAACTATGGCTACACCTTC.